Detailed here is one T cell receptor beta chain. No antigen is known for it. This specimen belongs to a study of T cell responses to AZD1222 COVID-19 vaccine. Study summary: The study pooled second doses at about 4 or about 12 weeks.

TCRdb's table, derived via immunoSEQ multiplex PCR, lists solely in-frame clones and lacks some. The sample records about 92,000 clones, 89% being singletons. The study, taken as a whole, reports: Vaccine-associated CD4 TCRs spanned spike, dominant at 160-218 and 743-854. Only a handful of AZD1222 recipients were seropositive at baseline.

The receptor was derived from an adult in good health. Here the sequenced sample was peripheral blood, taken on day 0 of AZD1222 vaccination.

The CDR3 nucleotides are TGTGCCAGCAGCCCCCCGGGCCGGGGGGAGACCCAGTACTTC. It specifies CASSPPGRGETQYF. The genes are TRBV3-1 (or the pseudogene TRBV3-2) and TRBJ2-5; possibly TRBD2 for D (6 bases). Germline V gene sequence: CDR1 LGHDT, CDR2 YNNKEL (reference sequence). Trimming cost V 4 bases and J 5 bases, with 14 bases left between them. This CDR3 is built from 14 residues.